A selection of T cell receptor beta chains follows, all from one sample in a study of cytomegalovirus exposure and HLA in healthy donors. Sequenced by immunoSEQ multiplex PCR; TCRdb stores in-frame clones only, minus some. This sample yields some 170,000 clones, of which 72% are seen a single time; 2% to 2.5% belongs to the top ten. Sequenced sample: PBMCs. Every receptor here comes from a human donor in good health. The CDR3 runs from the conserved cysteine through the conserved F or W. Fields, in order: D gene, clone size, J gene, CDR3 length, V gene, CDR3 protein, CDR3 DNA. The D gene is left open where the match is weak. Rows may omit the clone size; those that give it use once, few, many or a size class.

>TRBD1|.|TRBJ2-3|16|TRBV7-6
CASSPDRGPSTDTQYF
TGTGCCAGCAGCCCCGACAGGGGACCAAGCACAGATACGCAGTATTTT
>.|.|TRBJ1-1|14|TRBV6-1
CAARGHVANTEAFF
TGTGCCGCACGGGGTCATGTCGCGAACACTGAAGCTTTCTTT
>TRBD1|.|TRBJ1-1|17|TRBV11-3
CASSSGGLGSEGTEAFF
TGTGCCAGCAGCTCAGGGGGTCTAGGCTCCGAGGGGACTGAAGCTTTCTTT
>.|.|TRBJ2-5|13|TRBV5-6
CASSLAPAGTQYF
TGTGCCAGCAGCTTGGCTCCGGCGGGGACCCAGTACTTC
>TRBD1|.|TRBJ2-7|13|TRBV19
CASSYNRGNEQYF
TGTGCCAGTAGTTATAACAGGGGCAACGAGCAGTACTTC
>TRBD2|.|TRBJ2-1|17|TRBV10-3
CAISEGLAGQPYNEQFF
TGTGCCATCAGTGAGGGACTAGCGGGACAGCCCTACAATGAGCAGTTCTTC
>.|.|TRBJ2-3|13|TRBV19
CASSIPRADTQYF
TGTGCCAGTAGTATCCCCCGGGCAGATACGCAGTATTTT
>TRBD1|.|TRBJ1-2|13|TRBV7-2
CASSGQGVYGYTF
TGTGCCAGCAGCGGGCAGGGGGTCTATGGCTACACCTTC
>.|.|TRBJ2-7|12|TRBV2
CASRSSGFEQYF
TGTGCCAGCAGATCGTCGGGGTTCGAGCAGTACTTC
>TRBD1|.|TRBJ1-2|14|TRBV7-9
CASSSIGTGGPVSF
TGTGCCAGCAGCTCGATCGGGACAGGGGGCCCCGTCTCCTTC
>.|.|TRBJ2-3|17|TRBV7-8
CASSLALKAASTDTQYF
TGTGCCAGCAGCTTAGCGCTAAAAGCTGCTAGCACAGATACGCAGTATTTT
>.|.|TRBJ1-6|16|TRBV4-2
CASSQEDTVYNSPLHF
TGTGCCAGCAGCCAGGAAGACACGGTCTATAATTCACCCCTCCACTTT
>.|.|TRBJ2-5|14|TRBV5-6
CASSPQGLEETQYF
TGTGCCAGCAGCCCTCAGGGTCTCGAGGAGACCCAGTACTTC
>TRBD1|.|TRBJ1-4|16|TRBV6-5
CASSLTPGQFNEKLFF
TGTGCCAGCAGTTTGACACCGGGACAGTTTAATGAAAAACTGTTTTTT
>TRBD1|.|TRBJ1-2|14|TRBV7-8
CASSTPDRRRGYTF
TGTGCCAGCAGCACACCGGACAGGCGAAGAGGCTACACCTTC
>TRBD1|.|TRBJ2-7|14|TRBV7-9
CASSPGTGFDEQYF
TGTGCCAGCAGCCCCGGGACAGGTTTCGACGAGCAGTACTTC
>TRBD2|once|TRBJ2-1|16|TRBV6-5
CASSYSGTSRENEQFF
TGTGCCAGCAGTTACTCCGGGACTAGCCGGGAAAATGAGCAGTTCTTC